Following are 8 T cell receptor beta chains from one sample sequenced in a study of cytomegalovirus exposure and HLA in healthy donors. Use of 60 Vbeta and 13 Jbeta primers characterized the PCR. Profiled with immunoSEQ multiplex PCR; TCRdb holds only in-frame clones, not every one. Counted here are over 150,000 clones, about 83% occurring once; the ten biggest clones make up more than 0.7%. Material: PBMCs. Receptor source: a woman aged 25 to 45 in good health and CMV-seronegative.

This clone was recorded only once. V gene TRBV5-1 combines with J gene TRBJ2-7, with TRBD2 as a possible D gene (6 bases). The germline V gene has CDR1 SGHRS and CDR2 YFSETQ. The V and J ends lost 4 bases and 3 bases respectively, with 11 bases between them. CDR3 size: 13 residues. For the CDR3, the DNA is TGCGCCAGCAGCCGGGAGCGGATCTACGAGCAGTACTTC. It specifies CASSRERIYEQYF. Supplemented by reference TRBV5-1 and TRBJ2-7, the full variable domain reads KAGVTQTPRYLIKTRGQQVTLSCSPISGHRSVSWYQQTPGQGLQFLFEYFSETQRNKGNFPGRFSGRQFSNSRSEMNVSTLELGDSALYLCASSRERIYEQYFGPGTRLTVT.

The chain couples TRBV28 to TRBJ1-4, with a weak D call TRBD1 (6 bases). The CDR3 contains 14 residues. Trimming shortened V by 3 bases and J by 7 bases, and 12 bases separated the two germline ends. In germline, CDR1 is MDHEN, CDR2 SYDVKM. The chain's CDR3 is CASSLGGRSEKLFF. Written as DNA, the CDR3 is TGTGCCAGCAGTTTGGGGGGGCGTTCTGAAAAACTGTTTTTT. Combining the CDR3 with reference TRBV28 and TRBJ1-4 gives the whole variable domain DVKVTQSSRYLVKRTGEKVFLECVQDMDHENMFWYRQDPGLGLRLIYFSYDVKMKEKGDIPEGYSVSREKKERFSLILESASTNQTSMYLCASSLGGRSEKLFFGSGTQLSVL.

V is TRBV27 and J is TRBJ1-1; D may be TRBD1 (5 bases). The germline V gene has CDR1 MNHEY and CDR2 SMNVEV (reference sequence). This CDR3 is 17 amino acids long. V lost 6 bases to trimming and J lost 0 bases, with 20 bases between them. Here the CDR3 DNA reads TGTGCCAGCAGAAGAAGGGCCGGGGGTCTCATGAACACTGAAGCTTTCTTT. Translated, it gives CASRRRAGGLMNTEAFF.

The CDR3 DNA sequence: TGTGCCAGCAGCCTCCGGGACAGGGGGTCAGAGACCCAGTACTTC. This sequence encodes CASSLRDRGSETQYF. This chain joins TRBV5-4 and TRBJ2-5, with TRBD1 identical over 11 bases. Germline assignment: CDR1 SGHNT and CDR2 YYREEE (reference sequence). This CDR3 has 15 amino acids. V lost 4 bases, J lost 4 bases, and 6 bases stayed unmatched. Full variable domain (missing parts from reference TRBV5-4 and TRBJ2-5): ETGVTQSPTHLIKTRGQQVTLRCSSQSGHNTVSWYQQALGQGPQFIFQYYREEENGRGNFPPRFSGLQFPNYSSELNVNALELDDSALYLCASSLRDRGSETQYFGPGTRLLVL.

In its sample, this clone was seen a few times. V gene TRBV4-1 combines with J gene TRBJ2-7, with 8 bases lining up with TRBD2. The CDR3 spans 13 residues. Trimming took 6 bases from V and 2 from J; bases not matched to a gene: 3. Germline V CDR1 and CDR2: MGHRA, YSYEKL. CDR3 DNA sequence: TGCGCCAGCAGTCTAGCGGGCGCCTACGAGCAGTACTTC. Translation gives CASSLAGAYEQYF.

This chain joins TRBV11-2 and TRBJ2-1; D is undetermined. In germline, CDR1 is SGHAT, CDR2 FQNNGV. Trimming removed 2 bases from V and 5 bases from J, with 19 bases in between. The CDR3 is 17 amino acids. The CDR3 coding sequence is TGTGCCAGCAGCTTAACCCCGCGTGATAGTCTTCACAATGAGCAGTTCTTC. Amino acid sequence: CASSLTPRDSLHNEQFF. The complete variable domain, with remaining parts taken from reference TRBV11-2 and TRBJ2-1, reads EAGVAQSPRYKIIEKRQSVAFWCNPISGHATLYWYQQILGQGPKLLIQFQNNGVVDDSQLPKDRFSAERLKGVDSTLKIQPAKLEDSAVYLCASSLTPRDSLHNEQFFGPGTRLTVL.

This chain joins TRBV10-3 and TRBJ2-7, with D possibly TRBD1 on 6 matching bases. The CDR3 is 13 residues long. Between the trimmed V and J ends, which lost 2 bases and 2 bases, there was a span of 7 bases. CDR1 and CDR2 (germline): ENHRY, SYGVKD. CDR3 loop: CAISEAGAYEQYF. The DNA of the CDR3 is TGTGCCATCAGTGAGGCAGGGGCCTACGAGCAGTACTTC.

The chain combines TRBV28 with TRBJ2-1, with TRBD2 matching over 11 bases. Germline CDR1 is MDHEN and CDR2 is SYDVKM. With 6 bases clipped from V and 0 bases from J, the junction kept 4 bases outside the gene matches. The CDR3 has 16 amino acids. The CDR3 nucleotides are TGTGCCAGCAGCCATGGACTAGCGGGCTCCTACAATGAGCAGTTCTTC. This translates into CASSHGLAGSYNEQFF.